This T cell receptor (beta chain) was recovered during a study of blood T cell repertoires in COVID-19. Study-level background: Samples taken during acute and convalescent COVID-19 were collected in the United States, Italy and Spain. T cells, B-cell-depleted T cells, or PBMCs provided the cDNA or gDNA that served as material.

In the study's own analysis: Amplified reference gene primers provided the basis for estimating nucleated cell counts. Measured with immunoSEQ multiplex PCR; TCRdb has only the in-frame clones, and not every one. V and J calls and clone size are copied from that table; D and trimming were computed from the DNA. The sample lists a few hundred thousand clones, about 86% occurring once. The germline V and J ends were trimmed by 0 bases and 2 bases, with 9 bases remaining between them. The V gene's germline CDR1 is SEHNR and CDR2 FQNEAQ (reference sequence). The CDR3 totals 15 residues. Specimen: peripheral blood. This TCR came from a woman aged 50 to 60 with acute or convalescent COVID-19. The chain has TRBV7-9 and TRBJ2-3, with D possibly being TRBD2 (5 bases). The DNA of the CDR3 is TGTGCCAGCAGCTTAGCGGCCGGGGACACAGATACGCAGTATTTT. This sequence encodes CASSLAAGDTDTQYF.